A selection of T cell receptor beta chains follows, all from one sample in a study of blood T cells in healthy people across ages. Each CDR3 protein gets one entry after TCRdb re-called the 5' RACE reads with MiXCR. The sample contains over 1.5 million distinct CDR3 sequences, less than 50% of which appear only once. Sequenced material: blood. Source of these receptors: a woman in her thirties or forties in good health. The CDR3 runs from the conserved cysteine through the conserved F or W. Each record gives: J gene, clone size, V gene, CDR3 protein. Clone size, where shown, is once, few, many, or a class for clones that have expanded.

TRBJ2-3 few TRBV5-1 CASSLQGGNTDTQYF
TRBJ1-2 once TRBV20-1 CSAMNRANGYTF
TRBJ2-1 NA TRBV2 CASGGVSSYNEQFF
TRBJ1-4 once TRBV6-5 CASSYIYGGTNEKLFF
TRBJ2-7 few TRBV29-1 CSVPSALGYEQYF
TRBJ2-5 NA TRBV29-1 CSVDRFKKTQYF
TRBJ2-7 many TRBV12-3/TRBV12-4 CASSSPRTGEHEQYF
TRBJ2-1 NA TRBV29-1 CSSKTSGRANEQFF
TRBJ1-2 NA TRBV28 CGVGREGYTF
TRBJ2-1 NA TRBV7-2 CASSLGSLAGAGEQFF
TRBJ2-5 NA TRBV10-3 CAISDGQGGETQYF
TRBJ2-4 NA TRBV3-1 CASSQDGRSGPMYF
TRBJ1-2 few TRBV20-1 CSAASGQGYGYTF
TRBJ2-7 many TRBV9 CASSVEGHMPYEQYF
NA NA TRBV6-5 CASSKTTGAWETQYF
TRBJ2-3 NA TRBV28 CASSWGTSYADTQYF
NA NA TRBV3-1 CASSEGLAGEIFLETQYF
TRBJ1-2 NA TRBV15 CATRPRDAYGYTF
TRBJ2-7 many TRBV28 CASSPRQSYEQYF
TRBJ2-1 NA TRBV7-2 CASSATSGGAREQFF
TRBJ2-7 NA TRBV6-6 CATKGGVDEQYF
TRBJ2-7 NA TRBV4-1 CASSQLQLSSYEQYF
TRBJ2-5 NA TRBV7-2 CASSSRTSGGIQETQYF
TRBJ1-2 few TRBV13 CASSLGGQGINYGYTF
TRBJ2-7 NA TRBV5-1 CASSSQDRISYEQYF
TRBJ2-7 few TRBV12-3/TRBV12-4 CASSSDLSSYEQYF
TRBJ1-2 NA TRBV6-5 CCAWDGGYGYTF
TRBJ2-5 few TRBV29-1 CSKTGSNQETQYF
TRBJ2-3 NA TRBV6-5 CASSYSKGEVSTDTQYF
TRBJ2-5 NA TRBV12-3/TRBV12-4 CASSLDRGGEETQYF
TRBJ2-6 NA TRBV12-3/TRBV12-4 CASRGRDRGSSANVLTF
TRBJ2-1 NA TRBV9 CASSPRDGGDEQFF
TRBJ1-1 NA TRBV3-1 CASSARQSEAFF
TRBJ2-5 NA TRBV6-5 CASSYSRGSREQYF